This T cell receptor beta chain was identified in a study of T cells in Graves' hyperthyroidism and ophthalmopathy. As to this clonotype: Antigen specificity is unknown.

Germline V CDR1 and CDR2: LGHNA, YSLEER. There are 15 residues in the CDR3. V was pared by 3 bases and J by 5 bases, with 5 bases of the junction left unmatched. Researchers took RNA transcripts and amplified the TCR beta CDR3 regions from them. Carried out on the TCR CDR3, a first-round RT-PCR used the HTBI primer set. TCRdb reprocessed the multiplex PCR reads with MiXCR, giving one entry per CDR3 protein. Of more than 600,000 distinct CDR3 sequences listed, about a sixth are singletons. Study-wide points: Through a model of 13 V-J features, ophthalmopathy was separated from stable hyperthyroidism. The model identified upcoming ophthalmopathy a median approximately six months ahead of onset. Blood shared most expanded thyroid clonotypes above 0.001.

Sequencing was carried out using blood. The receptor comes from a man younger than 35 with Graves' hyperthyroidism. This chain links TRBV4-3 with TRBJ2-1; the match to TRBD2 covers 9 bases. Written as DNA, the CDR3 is TGCGCCAGCAGCCATTCTAGCGGGGTCGACAATGAGCAGTTCTTC. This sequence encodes CASSHSSGVDNEQFF.